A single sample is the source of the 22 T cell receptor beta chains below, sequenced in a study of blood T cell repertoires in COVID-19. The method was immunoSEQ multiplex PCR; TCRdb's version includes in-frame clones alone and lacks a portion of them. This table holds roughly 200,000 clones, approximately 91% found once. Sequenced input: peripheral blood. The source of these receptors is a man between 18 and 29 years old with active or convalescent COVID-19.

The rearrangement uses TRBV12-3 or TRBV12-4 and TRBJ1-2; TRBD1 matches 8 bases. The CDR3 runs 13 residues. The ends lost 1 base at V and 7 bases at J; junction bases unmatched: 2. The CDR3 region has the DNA TGTGCCAGCAGTTTAGGGACAGGGTCTGGCTACACCTTC. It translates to CASSLGTGSGYTF.

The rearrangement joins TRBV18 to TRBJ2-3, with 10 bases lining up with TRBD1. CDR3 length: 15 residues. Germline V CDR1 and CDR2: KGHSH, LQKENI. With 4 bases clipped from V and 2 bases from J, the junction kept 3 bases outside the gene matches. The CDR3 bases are TGTGCCAGCTCACGGACAGGGGGGGACACAGATACGCAGTATTTT. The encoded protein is CASSRTGGDTDTQYF. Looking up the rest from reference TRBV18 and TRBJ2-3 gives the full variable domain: NAGVMQNPRHLVRRRGQEARLRCSPMKGHSHVYWYRQLPEEGLKFMVYLQKENIIDESGMPKERFSAEFPKEGPSILRIQQVVRGDSAAYFCASSRTGGDTDTQYFGPGTRLTVL.

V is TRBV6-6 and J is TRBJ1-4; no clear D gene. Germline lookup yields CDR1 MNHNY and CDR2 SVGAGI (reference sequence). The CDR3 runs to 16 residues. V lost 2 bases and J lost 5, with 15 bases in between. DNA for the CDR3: TGTGCCAGCAGTTACGCCCGAGGAGGCTCCAATGAAAAACTGTTTTTT. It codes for CASSYARGGSNEKLFF.

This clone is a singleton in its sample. CDR3 amino acids: CASSLTGVGRGNNEQFF. CDR3 in DNA: TGCGCCAGCAGCTTGACGGGAGTGGGGCGTGGGAACAATGAGCAGTTCTTC. The chain recombines TRBV5-1 with TRBJ2-1, with D possibly matching TRBD2 (6 bases). V dropped 1 base and J dropped 5 bases, with 19 bases sitting between them. This CDR3 has 17 residues. Germline V CDR1 and CDR2: SGHRS, YFSETQ.

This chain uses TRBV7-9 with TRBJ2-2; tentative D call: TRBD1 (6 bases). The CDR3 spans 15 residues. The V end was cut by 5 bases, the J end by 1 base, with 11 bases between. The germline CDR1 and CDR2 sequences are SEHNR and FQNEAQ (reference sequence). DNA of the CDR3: TGTGCCAGCAGCGGTGGACAGATGAACACCGGGGAGCTGTTTTTT. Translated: CASSGGQMNTGELFF.

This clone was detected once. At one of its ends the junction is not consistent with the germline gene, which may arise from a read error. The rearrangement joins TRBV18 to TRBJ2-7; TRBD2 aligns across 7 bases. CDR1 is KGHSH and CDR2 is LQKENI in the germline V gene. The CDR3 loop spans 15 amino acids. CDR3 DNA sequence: TGTGTCAGCTCACTCGGGGGAGGGCCTAACTACGAGCAGTACTTC. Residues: CVSSLGGGPNYEQYF.

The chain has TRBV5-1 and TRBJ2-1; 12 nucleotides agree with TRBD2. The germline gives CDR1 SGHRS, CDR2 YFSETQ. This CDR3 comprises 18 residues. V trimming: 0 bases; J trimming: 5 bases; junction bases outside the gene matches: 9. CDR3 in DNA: TGCGCCAGCAGCTTGGGACTAGCGGGAGAAGTTCGCCACAATGAGCAGTTCTTC. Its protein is CASSLGLAGEVRHNEQFF.

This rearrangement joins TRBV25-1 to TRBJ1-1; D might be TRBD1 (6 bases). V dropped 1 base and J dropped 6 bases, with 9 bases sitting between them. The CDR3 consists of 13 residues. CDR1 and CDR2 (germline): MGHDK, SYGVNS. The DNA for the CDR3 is TGTGCCAGCAGTGAATCAGGGGTTCCTGAAGCTTTCTTT. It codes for CASSESGVPEAFF.

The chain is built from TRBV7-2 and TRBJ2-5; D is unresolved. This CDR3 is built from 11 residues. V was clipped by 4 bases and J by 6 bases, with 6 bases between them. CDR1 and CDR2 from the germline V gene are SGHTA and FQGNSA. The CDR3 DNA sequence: TGTGCCAGCAGCTCCTACCAGACCCAGTACTTC. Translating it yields CASSSYQTQYF.

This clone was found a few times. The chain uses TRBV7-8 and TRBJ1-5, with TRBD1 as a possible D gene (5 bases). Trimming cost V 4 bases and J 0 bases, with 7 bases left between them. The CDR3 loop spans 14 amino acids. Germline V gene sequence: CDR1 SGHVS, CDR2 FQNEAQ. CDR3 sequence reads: CASSSTDSNQPQHF. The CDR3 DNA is TGTGCCAGCAGCTCGACAGATAGCAATCAGCCCCAGCATTTT.

CDR3 amino acids: CASSPTSEGDEQYF. CDR3 nucleotides: TGTGCCAGCAGCCCGACTAGCGAAGGGGACGAGCAGTACTTC. V usage is TRBV7-8 and J usage is TRBJ2-7, with 8 bases identical to TRBD2. In germline, CDR1 is SGHVS, CDR2 FQNEAQ. The J segment lost 5 bases and the V segment lost 5 bases, leaving 8 bases of the junction unmatched. CDR3 length equals 14 residues. The full variable domain, in which reference TRBV7-8 and TRBJ2-7 provide the parts outside the CDR3, is GAGVSQSPRYKVAKRGQDVALRCDPISGHVSLFWYQQALGQGPEFLTYFQNEAQLDKSGLPSDRFFAERPEGSVSTLKIQRTQQEDSAVYLCASSPTSEGDEQYFGPGTRLTVT.

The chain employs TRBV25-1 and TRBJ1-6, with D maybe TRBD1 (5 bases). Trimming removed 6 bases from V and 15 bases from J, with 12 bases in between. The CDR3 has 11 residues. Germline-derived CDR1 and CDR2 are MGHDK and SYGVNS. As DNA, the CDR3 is TGTGCCAGCAGCCCCGGGGGGGACCTCCACTTT. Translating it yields CASSPGGDLHF.

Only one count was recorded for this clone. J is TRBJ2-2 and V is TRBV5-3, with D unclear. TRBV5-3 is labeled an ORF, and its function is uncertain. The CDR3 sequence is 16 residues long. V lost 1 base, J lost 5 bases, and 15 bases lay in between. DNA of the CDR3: TGTGCCAGAAGCTTGCGCGCTCAAAGAACGACCGGGGAGCTGTTTTTT. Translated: CARSLRAQRTTGELFF.

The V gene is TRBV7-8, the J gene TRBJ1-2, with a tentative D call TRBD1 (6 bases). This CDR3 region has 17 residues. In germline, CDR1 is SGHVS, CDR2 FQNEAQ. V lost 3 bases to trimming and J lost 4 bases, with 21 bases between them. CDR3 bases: TGTGCCAGCAGCTTCTCCGGACAGCGAAAACTCACCTATGGCTACACCTTC. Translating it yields CASSFSGQRKLTYGYTF.

CDR3 region: CASSLLPSVSYEQYF. The CDR3 DNA reads as TGTGCCAGCAGCTTGCTACCATCCGTTTCCTACGAGCAGTACTTC. The V and J genes are TRBV5-6 and TRBJ2-7; D is unclear. V gave up 1 base and J gave up 1 base, with 12 bases separating them. CDR1 is SGHDT and CDR2 is YYEEEE in the germline V gene. This CDR3 has 15 amino acids.

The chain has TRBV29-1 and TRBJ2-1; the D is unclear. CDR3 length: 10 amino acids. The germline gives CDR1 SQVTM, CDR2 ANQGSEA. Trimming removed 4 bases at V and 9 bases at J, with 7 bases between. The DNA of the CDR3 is TGCAGCGTTGTTGGCCTTGAGCAGTTCTTC. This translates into CSVVGLEQFF.

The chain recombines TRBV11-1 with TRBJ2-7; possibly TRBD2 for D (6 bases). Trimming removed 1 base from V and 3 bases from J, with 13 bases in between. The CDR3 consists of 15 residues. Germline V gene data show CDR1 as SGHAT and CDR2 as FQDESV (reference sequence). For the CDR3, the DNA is TGTGCCAGCAGCTTAGGTCCGGGAGAAAACTACGAGCAGTACTTC. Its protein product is CASSLGPGENYEQYF.

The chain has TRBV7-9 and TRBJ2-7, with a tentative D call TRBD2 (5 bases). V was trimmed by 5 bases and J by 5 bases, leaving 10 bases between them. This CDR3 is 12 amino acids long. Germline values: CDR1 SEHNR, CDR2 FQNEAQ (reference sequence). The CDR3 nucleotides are TGTGCCAGCAGCCCGGACTGGAACGAGCAGTACTTC. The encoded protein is CASSPDWNEQYF. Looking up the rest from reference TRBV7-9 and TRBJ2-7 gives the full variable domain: DTGVSQNPRHKITKRGQNVTFRCDPISEHNRLYWYRQTLGQGPEFLTYFQNEAQLEKSRLLSDRFSAERPKGSFSTLEIQRTEQGDSAMYLCASSPDWNEQYFGPGTRLTVT.

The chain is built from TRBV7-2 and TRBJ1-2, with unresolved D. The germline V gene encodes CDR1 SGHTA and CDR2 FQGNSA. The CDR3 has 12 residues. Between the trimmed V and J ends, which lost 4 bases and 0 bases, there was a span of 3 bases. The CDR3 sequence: CASSSSNYGYTF. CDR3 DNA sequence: TGTGCCAGCAGCTCCTCTAACTATGGCTACACCTTC.

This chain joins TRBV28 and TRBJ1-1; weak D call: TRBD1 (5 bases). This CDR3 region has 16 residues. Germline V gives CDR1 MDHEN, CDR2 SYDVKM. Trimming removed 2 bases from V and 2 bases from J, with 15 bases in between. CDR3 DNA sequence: TGTGCCAGCAGTTTAGAGCTGACAGAGATTAACACTGAAGCTTTCTTT. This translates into CASSLELTEINTEAFF.

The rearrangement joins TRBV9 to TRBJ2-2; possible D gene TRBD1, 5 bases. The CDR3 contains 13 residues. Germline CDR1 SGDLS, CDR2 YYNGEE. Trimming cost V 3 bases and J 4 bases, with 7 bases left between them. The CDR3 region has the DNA TGTGCCAGCAGCGAAAGGGGCACCGGGGAGCTGTTTTTT. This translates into CASSERGTGELFF.

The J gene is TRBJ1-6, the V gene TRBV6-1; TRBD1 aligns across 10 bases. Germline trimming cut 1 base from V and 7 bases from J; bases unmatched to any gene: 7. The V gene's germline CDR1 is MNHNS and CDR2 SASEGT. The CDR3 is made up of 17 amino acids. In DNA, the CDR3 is TGTGCCAGCAGTGAAGTTCCACCGGGACAGGGGAATTCACCCCTCCACTTT. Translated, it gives CASSEVPPGQGNSPLHF.